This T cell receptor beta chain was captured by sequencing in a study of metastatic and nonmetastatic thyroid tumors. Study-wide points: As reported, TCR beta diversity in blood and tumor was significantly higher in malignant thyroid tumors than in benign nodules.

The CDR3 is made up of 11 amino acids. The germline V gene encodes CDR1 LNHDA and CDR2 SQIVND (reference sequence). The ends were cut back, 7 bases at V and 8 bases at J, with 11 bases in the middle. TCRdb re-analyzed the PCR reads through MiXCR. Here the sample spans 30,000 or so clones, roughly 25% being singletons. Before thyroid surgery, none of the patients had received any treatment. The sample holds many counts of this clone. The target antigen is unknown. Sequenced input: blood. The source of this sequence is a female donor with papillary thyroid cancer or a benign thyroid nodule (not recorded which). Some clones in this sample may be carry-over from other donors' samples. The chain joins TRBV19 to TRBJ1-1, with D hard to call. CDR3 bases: TGTGCCAGTATAAGTTTGGGGGAAGCTTTCTTT. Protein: CASISLGEAFF.